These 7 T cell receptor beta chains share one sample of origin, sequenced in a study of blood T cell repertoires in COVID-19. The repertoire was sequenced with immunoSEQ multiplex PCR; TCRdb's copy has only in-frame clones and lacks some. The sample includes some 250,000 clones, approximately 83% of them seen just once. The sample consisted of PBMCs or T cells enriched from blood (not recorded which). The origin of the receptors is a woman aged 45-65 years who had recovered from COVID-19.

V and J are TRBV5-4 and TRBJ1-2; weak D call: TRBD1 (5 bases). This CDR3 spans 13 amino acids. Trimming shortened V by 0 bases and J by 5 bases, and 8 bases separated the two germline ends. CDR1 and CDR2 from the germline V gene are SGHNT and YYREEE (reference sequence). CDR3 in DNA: TGTGCCAGCAGCTTGGCCGCAGGGTATGGCTACACCTTC. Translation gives CASSLAAGYGYTF. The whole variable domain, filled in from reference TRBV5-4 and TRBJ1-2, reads ETGVTQSPTHLIKTRGQQVTLRCSSQSGHNTVSWYQQALGQGPQFIFQYYREEENGRGNFPPRFSGLQFPNYSSELNVNALELDDSALYLCASSLAAGYGYTFGSGTRLTVV.

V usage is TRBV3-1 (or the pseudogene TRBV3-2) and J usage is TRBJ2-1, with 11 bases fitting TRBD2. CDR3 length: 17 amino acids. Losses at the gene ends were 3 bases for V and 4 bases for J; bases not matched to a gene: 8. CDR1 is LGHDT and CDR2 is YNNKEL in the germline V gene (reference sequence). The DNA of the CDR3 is TGTGCCAGCAGCCATCTTAGCGGGAGGGCATCTTACAATGAGCAGTTCTTC. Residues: CASSHLSGRASYNEQFF.

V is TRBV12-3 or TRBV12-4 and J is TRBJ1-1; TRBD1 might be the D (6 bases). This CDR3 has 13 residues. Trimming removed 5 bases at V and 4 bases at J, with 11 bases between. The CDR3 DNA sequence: TGTGCCAGCAGTCAGGGGAGGGCCACTGAAGCTTTCTTT. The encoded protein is CASSQGRATEAFF.

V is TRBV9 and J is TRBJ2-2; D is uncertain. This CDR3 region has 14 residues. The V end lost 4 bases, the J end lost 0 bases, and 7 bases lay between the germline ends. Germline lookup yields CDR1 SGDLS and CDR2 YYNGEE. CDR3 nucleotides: TGTGCCAGCAGCCACAATCCGAACACCGGGGAGCTGTTTTTT. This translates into CASSHNPNTGELFF.

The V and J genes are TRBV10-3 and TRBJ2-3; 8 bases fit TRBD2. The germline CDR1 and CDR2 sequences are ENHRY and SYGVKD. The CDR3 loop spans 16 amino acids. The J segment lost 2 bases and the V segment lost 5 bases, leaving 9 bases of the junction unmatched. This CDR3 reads CAISSIAGTSTDTQYF. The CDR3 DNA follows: TGTGCCATCAGTTCTATAGCGGGAACTTCCACAGATACGCAGTATTTT.

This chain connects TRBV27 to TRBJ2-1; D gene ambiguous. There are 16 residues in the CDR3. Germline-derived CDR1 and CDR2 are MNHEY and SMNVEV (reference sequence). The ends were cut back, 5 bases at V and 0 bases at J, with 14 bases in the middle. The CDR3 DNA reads TGTGCCAGCAGTCCATCAGACATGCGCTCCTACAATGAGCAGTTCTTC. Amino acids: CASSPSDMRSYNEQFF.

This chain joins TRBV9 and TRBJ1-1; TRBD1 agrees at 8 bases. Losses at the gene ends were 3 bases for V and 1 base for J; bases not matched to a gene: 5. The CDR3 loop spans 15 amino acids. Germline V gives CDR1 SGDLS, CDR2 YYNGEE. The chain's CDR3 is CASSAGQGPNTEAFF. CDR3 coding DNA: TGTGCCAGCAGCGCAGGACAGGGTCCGAACACTGAAGCTTTCTTT. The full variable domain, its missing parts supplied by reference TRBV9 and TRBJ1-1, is DSGVTQTPKHLITATGQRVTLRCSPRSGDLSVYWYQQSLDQGLQFLIQYYNGEERAKGNILERFSAQQFPDLHSELNLSSLELGDSALYFCASSAGQGPNTEAFFGQGTRLTVV.